Shown below are 23 T cell receptor beta chains from a single sample sequenced in a study of siplizumab effects on memory and regulatory T cells. TCRdb keeps only in-frame clones here, not all; method: immunoSEQ multiplex PCR. The top ten clones hold roughly 1.3% of a sample with about 100,000 clones, 85% to 95% of them seen once. Specimen: non-Treg CD4+ T cells sorted from blood. These receptors originate from a human donor in good health.

The CDR3 loop is CASSLGGVQETQYF. For the CDR3, the DNA is TGTGCCAGCAGCTTAGGCGGAGTCCAAGAGACCCAGTACTTC. The rearrangement joins TRBV7-9 to TRBJ2-5; D gene uncertain. Per the germline V gene, CDR1 is SEHNR and CDR2 is FQNEAQ (reference sequence). V shed 1 base and J shed 1 base, with 7 bases lying between them. The CDR3 covers 14 residues.

V is TRBV6-5 and J is TRBJ1-2, with D possibly being TRBD1 (6 bases). Germline CDR1 is MNHEY and CDR2 is SVGAGI. The CDR3 totals 15 residues. The V end lost 4 bases, the J end lost 4 bases, and 16 bases lay between the germline ends. CDR3 bases: TGTGCCAGCAGTTCCCCCCGGACAGCAAGCTATGGCTACACCTTC. Amino acid sequence: CASSSPRTASYGYTF.

The rearrangement uses TRBV5-1 and TRBJ2-7, with TRBD1 matching over 9 bases. V was pared by 4 bases and J by 3 bases, with 5 bases of the junction left unmatched. The CDR3 spans 14 residues. From germline, CDR1 is SGHRS and CDR2 YFSETQ. The CDR3 region is CASSKDRGLYEQYF. The CDR3 DNA is TGCGCCAGCAGCAAGGACAGGGGTCTCTACGAGCAGTACTTC.

The chain couples TRBV28 to TRBJ2-3; either TRBD1 or TRBD2 may fit D (5 bases each). Germline V CDR1 and CDR2: MDHEN, SYDVKM. The CDR3 sequence is 15 residues long. The V and J ends lost 5 bases and 5 bases respectively, with 17 bases between them. This chain's CDR3 is CASSARDGSRDTQYF. CDR3 sequence (DNA): TGTGCCAGCAGTGCGAGGGACGGTTCAAGAGATACGCAGTATTTT.

This chain links TRBV15 with TRBJ1-6, with 8 positions matching TRBD1. This CDR3 is built from 15 residues. The ends lost 5 bases at V and 8 bases at J; junction bases unmatched: 8. Looked up from germline, CDR1 is LNHNV and CDR2 is YYDKDF (reference sequence). The CDR3 sequence is CATSYLTGEDSPLHF. The CDR3, as DNA: TGTGCCACCAGCTATCTGACAGGGGAGGATTCACCCCTCCACTTT. Combining the CDR3 with reference TRBV15 and TRBJ1-6 gives the whole variable domain DAMVIQNPRYQVTQFGKPVTLSCSQTLNHNVMYWYQQKSSQAPKLLFHYYDKDFNNEADTPDNFQSRRPNTSFCFLDIRSPGLGDTAMYLCATSYLTGEDSPLHFGNGTRLTVT.

The rearrangement links TRBV7-9 to TRBJ2-7, with D possibly TRBD2 on 6 matching bases. CDR1 is SEHNR, CDR2 FQNEAQ, per germline (reference sequence). The V end was cut by 5 bases, the J end by 4 bases, with 12 bases between. This CDR3 spans 13 amino acids. The CDR3 region is CASSPGTFYEQYF. The CDR3 DNA is TGTGCCAGCAGCCCCGGGACTTTTTACGAGCAGTACTTC.

V and J are TRBV9 and TRBJ2-5; D unclear. The CDR3 runs to 16 residues. Trimming stripped 0 bases from V and 2 bases from J, with 14 bases between. From germline, CDR1 is SGDLS and CDR2 YYNGEE. CDR3: CASSVALNEQQETQYF. The CDR3 nucleotides read TGTGCCAGCAGCGTAGCTTTGAATGAACAGCAAGAGACCCAGTACTTC.

J is TRBJ2-7 and V is TRBV28; a weak D match, TRBD1 (8 bases). This CDR3 spans 15 amino acids. Germline-derived CDR1 and CDR2 are MDHEN and SYDVKM. The germline V and J ends were trimmed by 5 bases and 3 bases, with 17 bases remaining between them. The DNA of the CDR3 is TGTGCCAGCAGTCATTTGGACAGGGAGGGCTACGAGCAGTACTTC. It specifies CASSHLDREGYEQYF. The full variable domain, its missing parts supplied by reference TRBV28 and TRBJ2-7, is DVKVTQSSRYLVKRTGEKVFLECVQDMDHENMFWYRQDPGLGLRLIYFSYDVKMKEKGDIPEGYSVSREKKERFSLILESASTNQTSMYLCASSHLDREGYEQYFGPGTRLTVT.

In this sample, this clone turned up once. The gene calls are TRBV12-5 and TRBJ2-3, with 8 bases lining up with TRBD2. Germline CDR1 reads LGHNT; CDR2 reads FRNRAP. This CDR3 has 14 amino acids. The trim removed 8 bases at V and 4 bases at J, leaving 8 bases unmatched. The CDR3 loop is CASQVAGFSDTQYF. In DNA, the CDR3 is TGTGCTAGTCAGGTAGCGGGATTCTCAGATACGCAGTATTTT.

The chain combines TRBV2 with TRBJ1-3, with D maybe TRBD1 (5 bases). CDR1 is SNHLY, CDR2 FYNNEI, per germline. This CDR3 has 16 residues. V lost 6 bases and J 5 bases, leaving 20 bases between the germline ends. The CDR3 DNA reads TGTGCCAGCAGCCGAAACCAACTGACAGTTCGAAACACCATATATTTT. Protein sequence: CASSRNQLTVRNTIYF.

The V call is TRBV29-1, the J call TRBJ2-1, with 7 bases lining up with TRBD1. V lost 5 bases to trimming and J lost 9 bases; unmatched junction nucleotides: 10. This CDR3 is built from 13 residues. CDR1 is SQVTM, CDR2 ANQGSEA, per germline. The CDR3 protein is CSVQAGGMVEQFF. In nucleotides, the CDR3 is TGCAGCGTTCAGGCAGGGGGTATGGTTGAGCAGTTCTTC.

The chain has TRBV19 and TRBJ2-7, with a weak D call TRBD2 (6 bases). Trimming pared 3 bases from V and 6 bases from J, leaving 21 bases between. The CDR3 is 16 residues long. The germline V gene has CDR1 LNHDA and CDR2 SQIVND (reference sequence). The chain's CDR3 is CASSIGGRLLTGEQYF. CDR3 coding DNA: TGTGCCAGTAGTATCGGAGGGCGACTTCTTACCGGCGAGCAGTACTTC.

V usage is TRBV6-5 and J usage is TRBJ1-1; D is perhaps TRBD1 (6 bases). The germline gives CDR1 MNHEY, CDR2 SVGAGI. The CDR3 spans 15 residues. Between the trimmed V and J ends, which lost 5 bases and 7 bases, there was a span of 20 bases. The CDR3 nucleotides are TGTGCCAGCAGTAGACCGGGGTGGGGGCTCCTTGAAGCTTTCTTT. Translated, it gives CASSRPGWGLLEAFF.

The chain combines TRBV5-1 with TRBJ1-1; no definite D call. CDR3 length: 15 residues. V was clipped by 0 bases and J by 1 base, with 10 bases between them. Germline V gene lookup returns CDR1 SGHRS and CDR2 YFSETQ. The CDR3 spells CASSLATQRNTEAFF. CDR3 in DNA: TGCGCCAGCAGCTTGGCCACTCAAAGGAACACTGAAGCTTTCTTT.

The J gene is TRBJ1-1, the V gene TRBV19; no definite D call. Germline V gene sequence: CDR1 LNHDA, CDR2 SQIVND (reference sequence). The CDR3 sequence is 13 residues long. V shed 9 bases and J shed 0 bases, with 11 bases lying between them. CDR3 sequence: CASKPQLNTEAFF. The CDR3 nucleotides are TGTGCCAGCAAACCTCAGCTGAACACTGAAGCTTTCTTT.

V and J are TRBV7-3 and TRBJ2-6; 14 positions agree with TRBD2. Germline CDR1 and CDR2: SGHTA and FQGTGA. The CDR3 has 19 amino acids. The V gene end was trimmed by 4 bases and the J gene end by 1 base; junction bases not matched to a gene: 6. The CDR3 nucleotides are TGTGCCAGCAGCTCCACCAGACTAGCGGGAGGGTCTGGGGCCAACGTCCTGACTTTC. Translated: CASSSTRLAGGSGANVLTF.

The V gene is TRBV15, the J gene TRBJ1-2; 11 positions match TRBD1. V lost 3 bases and J lost 4; bases outside the gene matches: 7. The CDR3 sequence is 16 residues long. Germline assignment: CDR1 LNHNV and CDR2 YYDKDF (reference sequence). CDR3 residues: CATSSSGTGGSYGYTF. CDR3 coding DNA: TGTGCCACCAGCAGTTCCGGGACAGGGGGTTCCTATGGCTACACCTTC.

The chain recombines TRBV11-2 with TRBJ2-2, with D uncertain. This CDR3 is 13 amino acids long. The germline gives CDR1 SGHAT, CDR2 FQNNGV. Trimming pared 0 bases from V and 13 bases from J, leaving 12 bases between. The CDR3 region has the DNA TGTGCCAGCAGCTTAGATTGGCTACCGTGGCTGTTTTTT. This encodes CASSLDWLPWLFF. Combining the CDR3 with reference TRBV11-2 and TRBJ2-2 gives the whole variable domain EAGVAQSPRYKIIEKRQSVAFWCNPISGHATLYWYQQILGQGPKLLIQFQNNGVVDDSQLPKDRFSAERLKGVDSTLKIQPAKLEDSAVYLCASSLDWLPWLFFGEGSRLTVL.

The chain recombines TRBV10-1 with TRBJ1-3; no reliable D call. This CDR3 is built from 11 residues. The germline V gene has CDR1 WNHNN and CDR2 SYGVQD (reference sequence). With 8 bases removed from V and 3 bases from J, the gap between germline ends came to 5 bases. The CDR3: CASGNGNTIYF. CDR3 coding DNA: TGCGCCAGCGGGAATGGAAACACCATATATTTT.

The chain employs TRBV11-2 and TRBJ1-2; D is perhaps TRBD1 (6 bases). This CDR3 has 14 amino acids. V gave up 5 bases and J gave up 4 bases, with 14 bases separating them. Germline CDR1 SGHAT, CDR2 FQNNGV. The CDR3 DNA sequence: TGTGCCAGCAGCGCAGCAGGGGCAATCTATGGCTACACCTTC. Its protein is CASSAAGAIYGYTF.

The rearrangement uses TRBV4-1 and TRBJ2-1; D is undetermined. Germline V gives CDR1 MGHRA, CDR2 YSYEKL. There are 15 residues in the CDR3. Trimming stripped 1 base from V and 1 base from J, with 8 bases between. CDR3 protein: CASSQGLGSYNEQFF. DNA for the CDR3: TGCGCCAGCAGCCAAGGGTTAGGGTCCTACAATGAGCAGTTCTTC.

This clone turned up a few times. The rearrangement joins TRBV30 to TRBJ1-2; the D is unclear. V lost 0 bases, J lost 0 bases, and 8 bases lay in between. In germline, CDR1 is GTSNPN, CDR2 SVGIG (reference sequence). This CDR3 has 14 residues. The CDR3 protein is CAWSVVVTNYGYTF. The CDR3 region has the DNA TGTGCCTGGAGTGTCGTAGTCACTAACTATGGCTACACCTTC.

V gene TRBV6-1 combines with J gene TRBJ1-5; TRBD1 matches 7 bases. V shed 1 base, J shed 4 bases, and the junction held 7 bases outside the gene matches. CDR1 is MNHNS and CDR2 is SASEGT in the germline V gene. This CDR3 has 16 residues. The CDR3 region is CASSEGHSTGNQPQHF. For the CDR3, the DNA is TGTGCCAGCAGTGAAGGACACTCGACAGGGAATCAGCCCCAGCATTTT.